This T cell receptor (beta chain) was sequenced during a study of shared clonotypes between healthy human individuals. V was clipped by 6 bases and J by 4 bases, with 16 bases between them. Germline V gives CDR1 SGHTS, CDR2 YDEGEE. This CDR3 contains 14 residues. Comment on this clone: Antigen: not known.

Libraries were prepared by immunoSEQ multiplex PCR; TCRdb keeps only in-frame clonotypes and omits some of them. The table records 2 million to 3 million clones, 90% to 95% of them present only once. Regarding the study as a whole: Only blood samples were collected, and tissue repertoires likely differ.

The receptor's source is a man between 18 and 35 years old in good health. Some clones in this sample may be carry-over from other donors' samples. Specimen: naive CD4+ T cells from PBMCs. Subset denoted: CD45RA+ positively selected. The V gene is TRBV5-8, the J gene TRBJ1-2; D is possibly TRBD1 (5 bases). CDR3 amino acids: CASTEQWGPYGYTF. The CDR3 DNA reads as TGTGCCAGCACCGAACAATGGGGACCCTATGGCTACACCTTC.